What follows is one TCR beta chain and its context. The data are from a study of shared clonotypes between healthy human individuals. The genomic DNA of each subset was split evenly across several immunoSEQ plates. TCRdb keeps only in-frame clones here, not all; method: immunoSEQ multiplex PCR. The repertoire consists of 2 million to 2.5 million clones, with about 92% occurring once and the leading ten covering approximately 0.4%. The germline CDR1 and CDR2 sequences are MNHEY and SVGAGI. This CDR3 region has 14 residues. The V gene end was trimmed by 2 bases and the J gene end by 2 bases; junction bases not matched to a gene: 2.

This sequence joins TRBV6-5 and TRBJ2-7; 8 bases are a match to TRBD1. What was sequenced was naive CD4+ T cells from PBMCs. Regarding subset: CD45RA+ positively selected. This clonotype was obtained from a man between 18 and 35 years old in good health. Some clones in this sample may be carry-over from other donors' samples. For the CDR3, the DNA is TGTGCCAGCAGTTACGGGGGACAGGCCTACGAGCAGTACTTC. Residues: CASSYGGQAYEQYF.